This T cell receptor (beta chain) is from a study of blood T cell repertoires in COVID-19. TCRdb's copy holds only in-frame clones and misses some; the assay was immunoSEQ multiplex PCR. Of under 150,000 clones listed, about 85% were seen once; the top ten hold less than 50%. This CDR3 is built from 14 residues. Trimming took 3 bases from V and 10 from J; bases not matched to a gene: 6. The germline V gene has CDR1 KGHSH and CDR2 LQKENI. The sequence was obtained from a human donor in a cohort sampled during active COVID-19. The sequenced material came from peripheral blood. The chain joins TRBV18 to TRBJ1-6; 7 positions agree with TRBD1. CDR3: CASSPGTASSPLHF. The CDR3 DNA reads TGTGCCAGCTCACCCGGGACAGCCAGCTCACCCCTCCACTTT.